These T cell receptor beta chains were read from a single sample in a study of cytomegalovirus exposure and HLA in healthy donors. The method was immunoSEQ multiplex PCR; TCRdb's version includes in-frame clones alone and lacks a portion of them. The table records 60,000 to 80,000 clones, about four fifths of them present only once. Sequencing was done on a sample of PBMCs. These receptors all come from a woman aged 25 to 39 in good health and CMV-seronegative. CDR3s include the opening cysteine and the closing phenylalanine or tryptophan. The D gene is left open where the match is weak. Clone size is not always given. Where it is, it says once, few, many or a class for expanded clones.

D gene: .; clone size: once; J gene: TRBJ2-5; V gene: TRBV10-3; CDR3 DNA: TGTGCCATCGCCGAACTAGCCCTTCAAGAGACCCAGTACTTC; CDR3 protein: CAIAELALQETQYF
D gene: .; clone size: few; J gene: TRBJ2-3; V gene: TRBV19; CDR3 DNA: TGTGCCAGTAGTCCCGCGGGGCCGAGCACAGATACGCAGTATTTT; CDR3 protein: CASSPAGPSTDTQYF
D gene: .; clone size: .; J gene: TRBJ2-1; V gene: TRBV28; CDR3 DNA: TGTGCCAGCAGTCCCTTAGGGGTAAGCTCCTACAATGAGCAGTTCTTC; CDR3 protein: CASSPLGVSSYNEQFF
D gene: TRBD1; clone size: .; J gene: TRBJ2-1; V gene: TRBV7-2; CDR3 DNA: TGTGCCAGCAGCGGGGGGACAGGGTACCCCTACAATGAGCAGTTCTTC; CDR3 protein: CASSGGTGYPYNEQFF
D gene: .; clone size: .; J gene: TRBJ2-1; V gene: TRBV7-3; CDR3 DNA: TGTGCCAGCAGCTCCATAGCCGGGAGCTCCTACAATGAGCAGTTCTTC; CDR3 protein: CASSSIAGSSYNEQFF
D gene: .; clone size: .; J gene: TRBJ1-2; V gene: TRBV19; CDR3 DNA: TGTGCCAGTAGGGCACAGTTTATCTATGGCTACACCTTC; CDR3 protein: CASRAQFIYGYTF
D gene: TRBD2; clone size: once; J gene: TRBJ2-1; V gene: TRBV7-2; CDR3 DNA: TGTGCCAGCATCAACGGGAGGGCCTACAATGAGCAGTTCTTC; CDR3 protein: CASINGRAYNEQFF
D gene: .; clone size: .; J gene: TRBJ2-7; V gene: TRBV27; CDR3 DNA: TGTGCCAGCAATTTATCCCCTCACGGGGTAGGAGTGGGGAGGTACGAGCAGTACTTC; CDR3 protein: CASNLSPHGVGVGRYEQYF
D gene: TRBD1; clone size: .; J gene: TRBJ2-2; V gene: TRBV9; CDR3 DNA: TGTGCCAGCAGCTTAGGGACAGTTAACACCGGGGAGCTGTTTTTT; CDR3 protein: CASSLGTVNTGELFF
D gene: TRBD1; clone size: .; J gene: TRBJ1-2; V gene: TRBV2; CDR3 DNA: TGTGTCATCGGCCGGGACAGGGGACTCAACTATGGCTACACCTTC; CDR3 protein: CVIGRDRGLNYGYTF
D gene: TRBD1; clone size: .; J gene: TRBJ1-3; V gene: TRBV7-3; CDR3 DNA: TGTGCCAGCAGCTTAATGGGACAGGACTTCTCTGGAAACACCATATATTTT; CDR3 protein: CASSLMGQDFSGNTIYF
D gene: TRBD1; clone size: .; J gene: TRBJ2-1; V gene: TRBV15; CDR3 DNA: TGTGCCACCAGCCCTACAGGCAGGACAGGGTACAATGAGCAGTTCTTC; CDR3 protein: CATSPTGRTGYNEQFF
D gene: TRBD1; clone size: .; J gene: TRBJ2-7; V gene: TRBV5-1; CDR3 DNA: TGCGCCAGCAGCTTGGGGACAGGGGGCTCGCGCGAGCAGTACTTC; CDR3 protein: CASSLGTGGSREQYF
D gene: .; clone size: .; J gene: TRBJ2-1; V gene: TRBV6-5; CDR3 DNA: TGTGCCAGCAGAGTACAGGAAAGCTCCTACAATGAGCAGTTCTTC; CDR3 protein: CASRVQESSYNEQFF
D gene: .; clone size: .; J gene: TRBJ2-7; V gene: TRBV27; CDR3 DNA: TGTGCCAGCAGTCCCCGACAGGGGGCCCTAGCGGGAGGACCCTACGAGCAGTACTTC; CDR3 protein: CASSPRQGALAGGPYEQYF
D gene: TRBD1; clone size: .; J gene: TRBJ2-7; V gene: TRBV10-3; CDR3 DNA: TGTGCCATCAGTGAGACCGGGACAGTAACCTACGAGCAGTACTTC; CDR3 protein: CAISETGTVTYEQYF